This T cell receptor (beta chain) was profiled in a study of immune cell composition in non-small cell lung cancer. Points from the study as a whole: Top 10 clone scores and clonality were higher in squamous than adenocarcinoma. 75% of squamous and 30% to 35% of adenocarcinoma cases had tumour-associated clones >0.5%.

Data came from immunoSEQ multiplex PCR; TCRdb stores just in-frame clones and leaves some out. This table has approximately 2,100 clones, 75% to 85% appearing once. Germline V gives CDR1 SNHLY, CDR2 FYNNEI. This CDR3 contains 17 residues. J gave up 5 bases and V 3 bases, and 12 bases lay outside the gene matches. Regarding this clone: Its antigen is currently unknown.

This TCR came from a human donor with non-small cell lung cancer. Material: lung tumor tissue. The chain recombines TRBV2 with TRBJ2-1; TRBD2 matches at 8 bases. In nucleotides, the CDR3 is TGTGCCAGCAGTGACCTTACCGGGACTAGTTACCACAATGAGCAGTTCTTC. Protein sequence: CASSDLTGTSYHNEQFF.